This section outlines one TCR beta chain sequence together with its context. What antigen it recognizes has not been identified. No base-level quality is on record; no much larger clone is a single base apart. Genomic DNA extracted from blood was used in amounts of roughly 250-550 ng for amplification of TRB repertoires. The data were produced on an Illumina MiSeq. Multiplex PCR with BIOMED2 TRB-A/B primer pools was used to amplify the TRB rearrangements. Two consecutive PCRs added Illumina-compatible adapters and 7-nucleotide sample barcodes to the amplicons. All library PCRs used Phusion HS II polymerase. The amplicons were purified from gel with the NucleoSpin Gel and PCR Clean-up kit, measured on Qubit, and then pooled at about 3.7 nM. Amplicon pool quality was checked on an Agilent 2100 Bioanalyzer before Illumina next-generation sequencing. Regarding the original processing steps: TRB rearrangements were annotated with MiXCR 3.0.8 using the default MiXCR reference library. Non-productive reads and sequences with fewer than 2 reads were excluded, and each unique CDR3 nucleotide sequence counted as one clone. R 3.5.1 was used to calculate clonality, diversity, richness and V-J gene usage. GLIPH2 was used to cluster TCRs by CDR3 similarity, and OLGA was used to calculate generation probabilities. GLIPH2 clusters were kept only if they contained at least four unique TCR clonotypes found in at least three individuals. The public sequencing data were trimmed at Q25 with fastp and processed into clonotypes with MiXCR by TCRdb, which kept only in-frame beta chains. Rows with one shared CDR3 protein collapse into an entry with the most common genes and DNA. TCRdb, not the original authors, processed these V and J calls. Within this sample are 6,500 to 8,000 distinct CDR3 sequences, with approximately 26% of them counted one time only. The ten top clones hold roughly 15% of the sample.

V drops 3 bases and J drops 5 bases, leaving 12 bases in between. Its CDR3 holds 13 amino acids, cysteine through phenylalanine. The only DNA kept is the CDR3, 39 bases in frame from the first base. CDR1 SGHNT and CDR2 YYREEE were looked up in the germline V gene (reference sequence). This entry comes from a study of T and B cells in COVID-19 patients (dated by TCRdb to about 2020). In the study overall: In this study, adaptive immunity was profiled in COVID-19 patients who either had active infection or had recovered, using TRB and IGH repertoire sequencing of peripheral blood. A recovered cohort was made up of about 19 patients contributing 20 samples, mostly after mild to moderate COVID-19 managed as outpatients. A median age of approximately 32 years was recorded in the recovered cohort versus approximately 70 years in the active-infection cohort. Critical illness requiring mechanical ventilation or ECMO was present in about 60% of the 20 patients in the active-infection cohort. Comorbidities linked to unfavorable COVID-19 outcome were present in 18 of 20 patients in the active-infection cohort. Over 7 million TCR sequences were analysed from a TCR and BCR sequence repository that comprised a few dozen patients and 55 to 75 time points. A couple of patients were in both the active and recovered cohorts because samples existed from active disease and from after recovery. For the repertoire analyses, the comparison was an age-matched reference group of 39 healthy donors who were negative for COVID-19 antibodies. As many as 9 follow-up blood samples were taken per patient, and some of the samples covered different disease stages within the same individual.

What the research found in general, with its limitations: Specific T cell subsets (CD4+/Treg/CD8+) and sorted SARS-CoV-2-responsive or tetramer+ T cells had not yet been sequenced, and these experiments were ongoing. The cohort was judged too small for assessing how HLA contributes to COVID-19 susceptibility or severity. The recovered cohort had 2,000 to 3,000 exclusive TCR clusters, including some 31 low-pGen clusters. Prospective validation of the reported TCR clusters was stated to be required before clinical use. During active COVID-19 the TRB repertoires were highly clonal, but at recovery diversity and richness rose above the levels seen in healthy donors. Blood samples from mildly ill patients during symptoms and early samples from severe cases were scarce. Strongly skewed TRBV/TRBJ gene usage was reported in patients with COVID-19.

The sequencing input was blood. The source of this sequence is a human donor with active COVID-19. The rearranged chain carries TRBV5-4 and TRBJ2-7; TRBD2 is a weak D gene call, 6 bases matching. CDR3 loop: CASSSGRYDEQYF. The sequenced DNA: TGTGCCAGCAGCTCAGGGAGGTACGACGAGCAGTACTTC.